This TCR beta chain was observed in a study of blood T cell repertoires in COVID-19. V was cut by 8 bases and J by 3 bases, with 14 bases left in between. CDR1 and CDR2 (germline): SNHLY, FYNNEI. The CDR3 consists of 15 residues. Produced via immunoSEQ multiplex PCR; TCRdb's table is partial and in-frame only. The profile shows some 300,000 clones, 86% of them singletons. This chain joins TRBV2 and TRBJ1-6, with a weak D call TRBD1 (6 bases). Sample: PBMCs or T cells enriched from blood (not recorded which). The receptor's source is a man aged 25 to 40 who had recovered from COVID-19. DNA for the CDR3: TGTGCCAGCTATCAGGGGAGATACTATAATTCACCCCTCCACTTT. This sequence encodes CASYQGRYYNSPLHF.